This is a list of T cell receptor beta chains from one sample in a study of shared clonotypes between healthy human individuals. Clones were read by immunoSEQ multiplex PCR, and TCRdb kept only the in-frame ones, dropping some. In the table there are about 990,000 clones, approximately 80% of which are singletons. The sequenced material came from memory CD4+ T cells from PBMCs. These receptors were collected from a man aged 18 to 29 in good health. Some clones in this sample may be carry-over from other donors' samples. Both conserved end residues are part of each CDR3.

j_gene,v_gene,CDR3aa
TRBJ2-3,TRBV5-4,CASSPLAGATDTQYF
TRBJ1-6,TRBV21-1,CASSTRDRNSPLHF
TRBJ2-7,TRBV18,CASSRRDGTYEQYF
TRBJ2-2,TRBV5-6,CASSSKLPGQKNTGELFF
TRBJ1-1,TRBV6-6,CASSPMDTEAFF
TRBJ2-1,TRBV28,CASNPVGGSINNEQFF
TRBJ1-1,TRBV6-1,CASSAIRQGEAFF
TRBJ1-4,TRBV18,CASSPGLTNEKLFF
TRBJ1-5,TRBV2,CASSTAGGLPNQPQHF
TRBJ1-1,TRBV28,CASRLNTEAFF
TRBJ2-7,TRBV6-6,CASRNTGTSSYEQYF
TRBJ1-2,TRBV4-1,CASSQGGDGAYGYTF
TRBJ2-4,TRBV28,CASSLPSGTKNIQYF
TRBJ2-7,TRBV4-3,CASSQKTAGGTYEQYF
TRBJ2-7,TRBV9,CASSVDSGRFVHEQYF
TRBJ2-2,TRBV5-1,CASSFSGGTGELFF
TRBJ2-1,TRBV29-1,CSVEGPKRMEQFF
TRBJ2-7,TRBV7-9,CASSWTSGEQYF
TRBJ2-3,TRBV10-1,CASSDVDSPDTQYF
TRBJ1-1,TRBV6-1,CASSRREGTEAFF
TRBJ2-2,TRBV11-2,CASIPYATGELFF
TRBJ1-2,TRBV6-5,CASSRDGSYGYTF
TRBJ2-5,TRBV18,CASSPAGRPQGETQYF
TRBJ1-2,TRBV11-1,CASSQPGPGGANGYTF
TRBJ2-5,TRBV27,CASSFGTHWGTQYF
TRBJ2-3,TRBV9,CASSVRGTDTQYF
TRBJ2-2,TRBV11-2,CASSLEASTGELFF
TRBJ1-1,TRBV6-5,CASSSHTGNTEAFF
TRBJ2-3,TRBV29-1,CSVGQGGRDTQYF
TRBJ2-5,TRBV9,CASSFTSGRETQYF
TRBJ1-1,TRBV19,CASSIEGPGGAFF
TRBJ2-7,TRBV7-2,CASSSHRGDEQYF
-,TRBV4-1,CASSRGQSASYEQYF
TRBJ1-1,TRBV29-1,CSVAGTGYTEAFF
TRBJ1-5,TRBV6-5,CASSPQTVPGPQHF
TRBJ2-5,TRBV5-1,CASSSWTSGRAETQYF
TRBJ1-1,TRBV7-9,CASSSPQGRNTEAFF
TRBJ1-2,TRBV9,CASSVTGKSGYTF
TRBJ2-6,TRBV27,CASGRRGGGGANVLTF
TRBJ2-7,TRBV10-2,CASSEGEGYEQYF
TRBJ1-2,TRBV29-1,CSVSTGTGGGYTF
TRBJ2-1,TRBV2,CASSEDLASGRIRQFF
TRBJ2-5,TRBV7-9,CASSRGGVETQYF
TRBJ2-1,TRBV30,CASGFNRHEQFF
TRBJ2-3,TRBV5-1,CASSSNDRAYTDTQYF
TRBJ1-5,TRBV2,CASSEWGTGIGGRTHSNQPQHF
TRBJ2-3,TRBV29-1,CSVASGTSTDTQYF
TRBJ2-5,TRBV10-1,CASRTGGVETQYF
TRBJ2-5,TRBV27,CASSPFGALETETQYF